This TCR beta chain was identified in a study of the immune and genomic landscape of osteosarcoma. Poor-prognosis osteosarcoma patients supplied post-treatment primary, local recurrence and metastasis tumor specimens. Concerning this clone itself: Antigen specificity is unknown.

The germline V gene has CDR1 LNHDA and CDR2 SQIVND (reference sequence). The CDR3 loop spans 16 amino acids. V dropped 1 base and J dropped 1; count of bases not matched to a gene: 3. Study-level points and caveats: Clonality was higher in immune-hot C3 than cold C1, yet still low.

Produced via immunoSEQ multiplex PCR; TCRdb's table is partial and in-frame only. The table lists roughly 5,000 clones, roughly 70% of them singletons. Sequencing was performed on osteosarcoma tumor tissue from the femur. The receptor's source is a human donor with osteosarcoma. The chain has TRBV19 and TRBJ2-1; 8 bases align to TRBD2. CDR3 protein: CASSIVSGGSYNEQFF. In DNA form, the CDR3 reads TGTGCCAGTAGTATAGTGAGCGGGGGATCCTACAATGAGCAGTTCTTC.